This section outlines one T cell receptor beta chain sequence together with its context. The data belong to a study of blood T cell repertoires in COVID-19. Study-wide background: Researchers got acute and convalescent COVID-19 samples from the United States, Italy and Spain. T cells, B-cell-depleted T cells, or PBMCs provided the cDNA or gDNA that served as material.

Original data processing: Scientists estimated how many nucleated cells there were by amplifying reference gene primers. Measured with immunoSEQ multiplex PCR; TCRdb has only the in-frame clones, and not every one. The D gene and trimming were derived from the DNA, and the V and J assignments and clone size from that table. The sample holds under 300,000 clones, 83% seen once. V lost 9 bases, J lost 4 bases, and 25 bases lay in between. The length of the CDR3 is 17 residues. Looked up from germline, CDR1 is LNHDA and CDR2 is SQIVND (reference sequence). The chain has TRBV19 and TRBJ1-5, with TRBD1 as a possible D gene (5 bases). Sequencing input: peripheral blood. This clonotype was sampled from a woman aged 50 to 65 who had recovered from COVID-19. The CDR3 spells CASKKTVPLGSNQPQHF. CDR3 coding DNA: TGTGCCAGCAAAAAGACAGTGCCGTTGGGGTCGAATCAGCCCCAGCATTTT.